A selection of T cell receptor beta chains follows, all from one sample in a study of T-cell memory formation after mild COVID-19. Via MiXCR, TCRdb re-called the 5' RACE reads, giving one row per CDR3 protein. The sample contains 250,000 or so distinct CDR3 sequences, 7.5% to 10% of which appear only once. The sample consisted of PBMCs or a T cell subset sorted from them (not recorded which). The receptors here all came from a man between 18 and 35 years old who had mild COVID-19 (a few samples of this study predate the infection). Cell type and time point are not known. CDR3s include the opening cysteine and the closing phenylalanine or tryptophan. The D gene is left open where the match is weak. A row's size may be missing; if present it is once, few, many or a size class.

clone size: .
V gene: TRBV20-1
J gene: TRBJ2-7
D gene: .
CDR3 protein: CSAREQAQKVEQYF
CDR3 DNA: TGCAGTGCTAGAGAACAGGCACAGAAGGTCGAGCAGTACTTC

clone size: many
V gene: TRBV3-1
J gene: TRBJ1-2
D gene: .
CDR3 protein: CASSHIDTLYYGYTF
CDR3 DNA: TGTGCCAGCAGCCATATCGACACCTTATACTATGGCTACACCTTC

clone size: .
V gene: TRBV5-1
J gene: TRBJ1-4
D gene: .
CDR3 protein: CASSLGLSSANEKLFF
CDR3 DNA: TGCGCCAGCAGCTTGGGACTTTCGTCAGCTAATGAAAAACTGTTTTTT

clone size: .
V gene: TRBV25-1
J gene: TRBJ2-5
D gene: TRBD2
CDR3 protein: CASSDGASGGPGETQYF
CDR3 DNA: TGTGCCAGCAGTGACGGGGCTAGCGGGGGGCCGGGGGAGACCCAGTACTTC

clone size: few
V gene: TRBV5-1
J gene: TRBJ2-2
D gene: .
CDR3 protein: CASSLIIGSTGELFF
CDR3 DNA: TGCGCCAGCAGCTTGATTATAGGTTCCACCGGGGAGCTGTTTTTT

clone size: few
V gene: TRBV5-1
J gene: TRBJ1-2
D gene: TRBD1
CDR3 protein: CASSFEGGNYGYTF
CDR3 DNA: TGCGCCAGCAGCTTCGAAGGGGGCAACTATGGCTACACCTTC

clone size: few
V gene: TRBV4-1
J gene: TRBJ1-2
D gene: .
CDR3 protein: CASSQSVGDLSPAGYTF
CDR3 DNA: TGCGCCAGCAGCCAGAGTGTTGGGGACCTTTCACCCGCTGGCTACACCTTC

clone size: .
V gene: TRBV7-2
J gene: TRBJ2-1
D gene: TRBD1
CDR3 protein: CASSRPPGQSPYEQFF
CDR3 DNA: TGTGCCAGCAGCCGGCCACCGGGACAGTCTCCCTATGAGCAGTTCTTC

clone size: .
V gene: TRBV28
J gene: TRBJ1-3
D gene: .
CDR3 protein: CAIKGGLNTIYF
CDR3 DNA: TGTGCCATCAAAGGGGGACTAAACACCATATATTTT

clone size: .
V gene: TRBV12-3/TRBV12-4
J gene: TRBJ2-3
D gene: .
CDR3 protein: CTSNGWPRTDTQYF
CDR3 DNA: TGTACCAGCAACGGGTGGCCACGCACAGATACGCAGTATTTT

clone size: many
V gene: TRBV5-1
J gene: TRBJ2-1
D gene: TRBD1
CDR3 protein: CASGQGSYNEQFF
CDR3 DNA: TGCGCCAGCGGACAGGGATCCTACAATGAGCAGTTCTTC

clone size: few
V gene: TRBV7-2
J gene: TRBJ2-1
D gene: .
CDR3 protein: CASTSYNEQFF
CDR3 DNA: TGTGCCAGCACAAGCTACAATGAGCAGTTCTTC

clone size: few
V gene: TRBV9
J gene: TRBJ1-2
D gene: .
CDR3 protein: CASSVDGQPGRGNYGYTF
CDR3 DNA: TGTGCCAGCAGCGTTGACGGACAACCAGGAAGAGGAAACTATGGCTACACCTTC

clone size: .
V gene: TRBV4-1
J gene: TRBJ1-6
D gene: .
CDR3 protein: CASSQGGGRGGYNSPLHF
CDR3 DNA: TGCGCCAGCAGCCAAGGTGGTGGAAGGGGAGGTTATAATTCACCCCTCCACTTT

clone size: few
V gene: TRBV27
J gene: TRBJ2-5
D gene: .
CDR3 protein: CASSFGMGETQYF
CDR3 DNA: TGTGCCAGCAGTTTTGGCATGGGGGAGACCCAGTACTTC

clone size: .
V gene: TRBV19
J gene: TRBJ2-1
D gene: .
CDR3 protein: CASSTQGALNEQFF
CDR3 DNA: TGTGCCAGTAGTACCCAAGGGGCCCTCAATGAGCAGTTCTTC

clone size: many
V gene: TRBV7-8
J gene: TRBJ1-2
D gene: .
CDR3 protein: CASSLGGAGYGYTF
CDR3 DNA: TGTGCCAGCAGCTTAGGAGGGGCGGGCTATGGCTACACCTTC

clone size: many
V gene: TRBV28
J gene: TRBJ1-1
D gene: .
CDR3 protein: CASSRLNAFF
CDR3 DNA: TGTGCCAGCAGCCGCCTGAATGCTTTCTTT

clone size: .
V gene: TRBV13
J gene: TRBJ1-1
D gene: .
CDR3 protein: CASSLGRGGTTEAFF
CDR3 DNA: TGTGCCAGCAGCTTAGGCCGCGGGGGAACTACTGAAGCTTTCTTT

clone size: few
V gene: TRBV10-3
J gene: TRBJ2-6
D gene: TRBD2
CDR3 protein: CAISGTSGAGANVLTF
CDR3 DNA: TGTGCCATCAGCGGGACTAGCGGGGCTGGGGCCAACGTCCTGACTTTC

clone size: .
V gene: TRBV12-3/TRBV12-4
J gene: TRBJ1-4
D gene: .
CDR3 protein: CASGYLGELFF
CDR3 DNA: TGTGCCAGCGGGTACCTGGGGGAACTGTTTTTT

clone size: few
V gene: TRBV20-1
J gene: TRBJ2-3
D gene: .
CDR3 protein: CSARDLTEPSTDTQYF
CDR3 DNA: TGCAGTGCTAGAGATCTGACAGAGCCTTCCACAGATACGCAGTATTTT

clone size: few
V gene: TRBV7-9
J gene: TRBJ2-1
D gene: TRBD1
CDR3 protein: CASSERGREQFF
CDR3 DNA: TGTGCCAGCAGCGAAAGGGGGCGTGAGCAGTTCTTC

clone size: few
V gene: TRBV6-2/TRBV6-3
J gene: TRBJ1-5
D gene: .
CDR3 protein: CASSPRGSNQPQHF
CDR3 DNA: TGTGCCAGCAGTCCCCGTGGTAGCAATCAGCCCCAGCATTTT

clone size: few
V gene: TRBV6-1
J gene: TRBJ2-6
D gene: TRBD1
CDR3 protein: CASSERDRVHSGANVLTF
CDR3 DNA: TGTGCCAGCAGTGAAAGGGACAGGGTTCATAGTGGGGCCAACGTCCTGACTTTC

clone size: many
V gene: TRBV3-1
J gene: TRBJ2-5
D gene: TRBD2
CDR3 protein: CASSTSGGQETQYF
CDR3 DNA: TGTGCCAGCAGCACTAGCGGGGGGCAAGAGACCCAGTACTTC

clone size: .
V gene: TRBV5-5
J gene: TRBJ2-5
D gene: .
CDR3 protein: CASSFRRGQETQYF
CDR3 DNA: TGTGCCAGCAGCTTCCGGCGGGGCCAAGAGACCCAGTACTTC

clone size: .
V gene: TRBV5-1
J gene: TRBJ2-3
D gene: TRBD2
CDR3 protein: CASSPGSGGSTDTQYF
CDR3 DNA: TGCGCCAGCAGCCCCGGGAGCGGGGGCAGCACAGATACGCAGTATTTT

clone size: few
V gene: TRBV5-1
J gene: TRBJ1-1
D gene: .
CDR3 protein: CASSNPSWGARGWVNTEAFF
CDR3 DNA: TGCGCCAGCAGCAACCCCAGTTGGGGGGCGCGTGGATGGGTGAACACTGAAGCTTTCTTT

clone size: .
V gene: TRBV9
J gene: TRBJ2-3
D gene: .
CDR3 protein: CASSAEGLAIDTQYF
CDR3 DNA: TGTGCCAGCAGCGCCGAGGGCCTAGCAATAGATACGCAGTATTTT

clone size: few
V gene: TRBV5-1
J gene: TRBJ2-5
D gene: TRBD2
CDR3 protein: CASSLLGSGVETQYF
CDR3 DNA: TGCGCCAGCAGCCTGCTGGGGAGCGGGGTAGAGACCCAGTACTTC

clone size: .
V gene: TRBV5-1
J gene: TRBJ1-3
D gene: TRBD1
CDR3 protein: CASSLGQPSSGNTIYF
CDR3 DNA: TGCGCCAGCAGCCTGGGACAGCCAAGCTCTGGAAACACCATATATTTT

clone size: few
V gene: TRBV25-1
J gene: TRBJ2-7
D gene: TRBD1
CDR3 protein: CASSDQGATYEQYF
CDR3 DNA: TGTGCCAGCAGCGATCAGGGGGCTACCTACGAGCAGTACTTC

clone size: many
V gene: TRBV12-3/TRBV12-4
J gene: TRBJ2-1
D gene: .
CDR3 protein: CASRGIGANEQFF
CDR3 DNA: TGTGCCAGCAGGGGGATCGGGGCCAATGAGCAGTTCTTC

clone size: few
V gene: TRBV27
J gene: TRBJ2-7
D gene: .
CDR3 protein: CASSSTLRTGVSYEQYF
CDR3 DNA: TGTGCCAGCAGTTCCACCCTCCGAACGGGCGTATCCTACGAGCAGTACTTC

clone size: .
V gene: TRBV2
J gene: TRBJ1-2
D gene: .
CDR3 protein: CASRTRDLSYGYTF
CDR3 DNA: TGTGCCAGCAGAACCAGGGACCTATCCTATGGCTACACCTTC

clone size: .
V gene: TRBV5-1
J gene: TRBJ1-2
D gene: TRBD1
CDR3 protein: CASSWSATGVAGYGYTF
CDR3 DNA: TGCGCCAGCAGCTGGTCGGCGACAGGGGTTGCCGGCTATGGCTACACCTTC

clone size: few
V gene: TRBV5-1
J gene: TRBJ2-1
D gene: .
CDR3 protein: CASSLTNSIGTPYNEQFF
CDR3 DNA: TGCGCCAGCAGCTTAACCAATTCTATCGGGACACCATACAATGAGCAGTTCTTC

clone size: many
V gene: TRBV7-3
J gene: TRBJ1-1
D gene: .
CDR3 protein: CASSLKPGLNTEAFF
CDR3 DNA: TGTGCCAGCAGCTTAAAGCCGGGTTTGAACACTGAAGCTTTCTTT

clone size: .
V gene: TRBV6-1
J gene: TRBJ2-5
D gene: TRBD1
CDR3 protein: CASSDWGQNKETQYF
CDR3 DNA: TGTGCCAGCAGTGATTGGGGACAGAACAAAGAGACCCAGTACTTC

clone size: .
V gene: TRBV11-2
J gene: TRBJ2-5
D gene: .
CDR3 protein: CASSQAMYLGTQYF
CDR3 DNA: TGTGCCAGCAGCCAAGCCATGTATTTGGGGACCCAGTACTTC